The sequence of this T cell receptor (beta chain) was determined in a study of naive and memory T cell subsets (dated by TCRdb to 2016 to 2017). Study-level background: In the figure summarizing the skin biopsy and whole blood samples, 10 or so blood donors, 7 tuberculin skin test biopsies and 3 saline control biopsies were reported. Usually PCR2 was run as a SYBR Green qPCR and stopped at a set threshold, although low-input samples could use end-point PCR (around 6 cycles) instead.

The receptor library was made with 5' RACE. The ligated cDNA was amplified by four rounds of PCR, in which nested alpha and beta constant region primers were used together with the SP2 primer. For the blood and skin samples, reverse transcription of TCR RNA was done with SuperScript IV along with alpha and beta constant region primers. T4 RNA ligase 1 was used to ligate an oligonucleotide containing the Illumina SP2 primer and a UMI to the 3' end of the cDNA. To prevent hairpin formation, the 12-nucleotide UMI was made up of two random hexamers with an eight-base spacer between them. TCR alpha and beta chain libraries were processed separately from the second PCR onward, with dual indexing for multiplexing. After pooling, the indexed libraries were analyzed by capillary electrophoresis and sequenced on either an Illumina MiSeq or NextSeq. Libraries were spiked with PhiX DNA at about 4.5-7.5% so that base diversity was increased and cluster recognition was improved. Processing in the source paper ran as follows. Demultiplexor pulled UMIs out of read 2, joined the UMIs with the TCR sequence from read 1, and separated reads according to sample indices. V and J genes and V-J junctions were identified by Decombinator, and each TCR was assigned a five-part identifier that included V and J deletions. Collapsinator relied on UMIs to correct both sequencing errors and PCR amplification heterogeneity, producing a UMI-based abundance for each TCR. Identifiers were converted to nucleotide sequence by CDR3Translator and translated to amino acids, and CDR3 regions were extracted on the basis of terminal motifs. Error-corrected counts of alpha and beta TCRs from blood and skin were compared after being normalized to the amount of input RNA. TCRdb itself trimmed the public reads at Q25 with fastp, ran MiXCR and retained productive beta chains. Rows merge per CDR3 protein into single entries with the most common DNA and genes. The V and J calls were determined by TCRdb, not by the authors. For this sample there are about 62,000 distinct CDR3 sequences; around 8% appear just once. The ten biggest clones cover roughly 21% of the sample.

On the study overall, not on this receptor specifically: The RNA-based method was acknowledged to be potentially sensitive to changes in TCR transcripts with T cell activation and differentiation.

CDR1 and CDR2 are drawn from the germline V gene: ENHRY, SYGVKD. The V end loses 2 bases and the J end loses 3 bases, and a stretch of 19 bases separates them. Spanning cysteine to phenylalanine, the CDR3 consists of 17 amino acids. Solely the CDR3 DNA is kept, with 51 bases framed from the first base. The table lists this clonotype with many counts. This clone's antigen is unknown. No quality values exist for individual bases; no much larger clone is one base distant. A robust, sensitive protocol for the amplification, sequencing and analysis of TCRs was described in the study, in which 3' ligation of a UMI-containing oligonucleotide to TCR cDNA was used. Whole blood analysis involved drawing around 2.5 ml of peripheral blood from adult healthy volunteers into Tempus tubes and then extracting RNA following the manufacturer's instructions. Before reverse transcription, total RNA that had not been cell sorted was treated with RQ1 DNase, with a target input of roughly 1 to 1,100 ng. Libraries were prepared from skin biopsies and whole blood so that pipeline robustness could be tested in samples in which T cells form a minority population.

The chain uses TRBV10-3 and TRBJ1-1; confidence is insufficient to name the D gene. The origin of this receptor is a female donor in good health. The DNA reads as follows: TGTGCCATCAGTGAGCGAGGACCTCGGTCGTCGGACACTGAAGCTTTCTTT. This gives the protein CAISERGPRSSDTEAFF.